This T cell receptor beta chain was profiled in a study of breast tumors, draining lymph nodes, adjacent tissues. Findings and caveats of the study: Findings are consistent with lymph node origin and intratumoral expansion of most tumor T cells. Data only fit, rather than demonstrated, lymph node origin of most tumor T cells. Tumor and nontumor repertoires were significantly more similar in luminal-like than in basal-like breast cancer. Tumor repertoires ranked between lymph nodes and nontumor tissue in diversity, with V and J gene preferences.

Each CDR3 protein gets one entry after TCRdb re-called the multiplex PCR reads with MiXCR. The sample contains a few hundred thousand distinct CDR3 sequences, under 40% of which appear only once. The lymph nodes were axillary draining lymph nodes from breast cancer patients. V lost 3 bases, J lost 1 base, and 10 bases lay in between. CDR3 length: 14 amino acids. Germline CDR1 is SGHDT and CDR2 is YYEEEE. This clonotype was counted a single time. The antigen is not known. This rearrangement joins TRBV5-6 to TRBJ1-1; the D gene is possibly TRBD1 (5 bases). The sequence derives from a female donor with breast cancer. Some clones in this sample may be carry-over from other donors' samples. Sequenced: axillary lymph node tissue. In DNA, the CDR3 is TGTGCCAGCAGCTCGGGGGTAGCGAACACTGAAGCTTTCTTT. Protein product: CASSSGVANTEAFF. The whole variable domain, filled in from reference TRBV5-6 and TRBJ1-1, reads DAGVTQSPTHLIKTRGQQVTLRCSPKSGHDTVSWYQQALGQGPQFIFQYYEEEERQRGNFPDRFSGHQFPNYSSELNVNALLLGDSALYLCASSSGVANTEAFFGQGTRLTVV.